The rows below give T cell receptor beta chains drawn from one sample of a study of T cell repertoires in cytomegalovirus infection. One entry per CDR3 protein, called by TCRdb with MiXCR from the reads. Of under 200,000 distinct CDR3 sequences listed, about 20% are singletons. No cognate antigen is known for these TCRs. Sequenced here: CD8+ T cells from cultured PBMCs, sampled from culture after CMV antigen stimulation. The receptors here all came from a human donor in good health (CMV status not recorded). Some clones in this sample may be carry-over from other donors' samples. Each CDR3 is given with its conserved first and last residue.

V gene	J gene	CDR3 protein
TRBV7-2	TRBJ2-3	CASSLPSGGTYTDTQYF
TRBV12-3/TRBV12-4	TRBJ1-1	CASTSNTEAFF
TRBV7-9	TRBJ1-2	CASSSTGISYGYTF
TRBV7-2	TRBJ2-7	CASSNNGGGATYEQYF
TRBV7-2	TRBJ1-1	CASSFPGGTEAFF
TRBV7-6	TRBJ2-7	CASSLGTGAHEQYF
TRBV7-7	TRBJ2-3	CASSLAVSASRFTDTQYF
TRBV7-9	TRBJ2-3	CASSPPGSGTDTQYF
TRBV7-8	TRBJ2-3	CASSLALLAGGLFDTQYF
TRBV27	TRBJ2-7	CASSLMGREQYF
TRBV6-2/TRBV6-3	TRBJ2-1	CASTDPDRGQHRNEQFF
TRBV7-8	TRBJ1-5	CASSLGSPNQPQHF
TRBV4-1	TRBJ1-3	CASSHPEEGQESSGNTIYF
TRBV11-2	TRBJ1-1	CASSLERTGHTEAFF
TRBV7-8	TRBJ2-2	CASSFATGGGSGELFF
TRBV12-3/TRBV12-4	TRBJ2-7	CASSPLTGRVGKQYF
TRBV7-2	TRBJ2-7	CASSSQRTRWSSYEQYF
TRBV6-2/TRBV6-3	TRBJ1-5	CASSYPMLPQHF
TRBV11-2	TRBJ2-5	CASSLDYGQETQYF
TRBV6-2/TRBV6-3	TRBJ2-2	CASMSGELFF
TRBV4-1	TRBJ2-1	CASSQGSFAYNEQFF
TRBV7-2	TRBJ2-1	CASSLTGASLVNEQFF
TRBV7-4	TRBJ1-2	CASSSQSGTEGGYTF
TRBV7-2	TRBJ2-2	CASSLSRQGAGELFF
TRBV7-2	TRBJ1-2	CASRARDGYTF
TRBV27	TRBJ1-2	CASKLTQTNYGYTF
TRBV6-5	TRBJ2-3	CASSPGPGMGQYF
TRBV5-1	TRBJ2-1	CASSSGRPGYNEQFF
TRBV6-5	TRBJ2-2	CASSYSGQGGWELFF
TRBV6-2/TRBV6-3	TRBJ2-3	CASSYKPLAGGLKEQYF
TRBV10-3	TRBJ1-1	CAIRAANTEAFF
TRBV6-2/TRBV6-3	TRBJ2-2	CASRGPGELFF
TRBV4-1	TRBJ2-7	CASSRLGTHYEQYF
TRBV7-9	TRBJ1-5	CASSFGQGIQPQHF
TRBV7-9	TRBJ2-7	CASSLVGQGYEQYF
TRBV4-3	TRBJ1-5	CASSQDGTGTQPQHF
TRBV7-2	TRBJ2-7	CASSYRDNYEQYF
TRBV10-3	TRBJ1-2	CAISEDGESDGYTF
TRBV19	TRBJ1-5	CASSSVTRSDQPQHF
TRBV27	TRBJ1-2	CASSSLGAFYGYTF
TRBV10-3	TRBJ2-6	CAISEYKGSGANVLTF
TRBV4-3	TRBJ1-1	CASSQEGTADEEAFF
TRBV11-2	TRBJ2-3	CASSLDPGLGGDTQYF
TRBV28	TRBJ1-5	CASSFVPLSNQPQHF
TRBV7-9	TRBJ1-1	CASSPPAGAMNTEAFF
TRBV11-2	TRBJ1-5	CASSLGSLGRGNQPQHF
TRBV7-2	TRBJ1-4	CASSFGTGGVNEKLFF
TRBV7-2	TRBJ2-5	CASSLAGQGLQETQYF